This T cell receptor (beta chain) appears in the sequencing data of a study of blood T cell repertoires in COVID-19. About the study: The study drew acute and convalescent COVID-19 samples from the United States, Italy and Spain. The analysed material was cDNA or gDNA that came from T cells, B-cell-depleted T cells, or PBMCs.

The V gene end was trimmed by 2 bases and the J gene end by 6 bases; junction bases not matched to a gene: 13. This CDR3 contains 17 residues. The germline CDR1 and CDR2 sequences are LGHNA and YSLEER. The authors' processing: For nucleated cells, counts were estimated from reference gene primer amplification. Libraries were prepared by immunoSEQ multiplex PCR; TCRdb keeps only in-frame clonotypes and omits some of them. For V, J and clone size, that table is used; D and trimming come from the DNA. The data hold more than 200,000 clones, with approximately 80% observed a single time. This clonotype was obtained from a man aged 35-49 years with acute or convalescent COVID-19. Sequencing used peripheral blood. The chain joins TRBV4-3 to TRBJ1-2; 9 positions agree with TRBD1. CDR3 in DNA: TGCGCCAGCAGCCAATATTCCACCGGGACAGGGAATAATGGCTACACCTTC. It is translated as CASSQYSTGTGNNGYTF.